This is a list of T cell receptor beta chains from one sample in a study of shared clonotypes between healthy human individuals. Sequencing was performed with immunoSEQ multiplex PCR; in TCRdb, only in-frame clones are kept and a portion is missing. The sample shows fewer than 800,000 clones, around 90% of them seen only once. The sample taken for sequencing was naive CD8+ T cells sorted from blood. The receptors were gathered from a man younger than 45 in good health. The conserved cysteine and the conserved F or W are not part of the CDR3 here. A D gene is named only where the DNA matches it firmly. The size of a clone is reported for some rows only, either as once, few or many, or as a class for expanded clones.

TRBJ2-7 | once | TRBV5-6 | . | ASSLVSGMYEQY
TRBJ2-2 | . | TRBV29-1 | TRBD2 | SVELAGPGTGELF
TRBJ2-7 | . | TRBV7-2 | . | ASSLGYAGSKGYEQY
TRBJ1-2 | . | TRBV6-6 | . | ASSYDPYYGYT
TRBJ2-1 | . | TRBV4-3 | . | ASSQGRNSNEQF
TRBJ2-5 | . | TRBV7-9 | . | ASSGWDQETQY
TRBJ2-7 | . | TRBV19 | . | ASSEGTGFYEQY
TRBJ2-1 | . | TRBV7-9 | . | ASSSPTGYNEQF
TRBJ2-7 | . | TRBV30 | . | AWSAVGGEQY
TRBJ2-7 | . | TRBV28 | . | ASSLELLNYEQY
TRBJ2-2 | . | TRBV19 | TRBD2 | ASSSGSSTGELF
TRBJ2-1 | . | TRBV7-3 | . | ASSSSPGHEQF
TRBJ2-7 | . | TRBV5-1 | TRBD2 | ASSLRGSEYYEQY
TRBJ1-1 | . | TRBV12-5 | . | ASGLGQGYTEAF
TRBJ2-3 | . | TRBV9 | TRBD2 | ASSGGTSGSWTDTQY
TRBJ2-1 | once | TRBV7-6 | TRBD2 | ASSTVAGRNYNEQF
TRBJ2-1 | . | TRBV4-1 | . | ASSQERNRYNEQF
TRBJ1-1 | . | TRBV5-5 | TRBD1 | ASSPQGAVTEAF
TRBJ1-2 | . | TRBV7-9 | TRBD1 | ASPLRQGVNGYT
TRBJ2-7 | . | TRBV23-1 | . | ASSQSLGNYEQY
TRBJ2-7 | . | TRBV13 | . | ASSLGQNRFYEQY
TRBJ2-3 | once | TRBV9 | TRBD2 | ASSVGPGRTSGPSTDTQY